What follows are 23 T cell receptor beta chains derived from one specimen sequenced in a study of T cell clonality in common variable immunodeficiency. Antigens for these TCRs are unknown. Some clones are missing from TCRdb's copy, which holds only in-frame ones; the method was immunoSEQ multiplex PCR. The sample has 15,000 to 25,000 clones, none seen only once. Study-level results: In common variable immunodeficiency, TCR beta chains reportedly carried fewer deletions and N-nucleotide insertions.

Sequencing was carried out using peripheral blood mononuclear cells. The receptors originated from a human donor with common variable immunodeficiency.

Comments on this clone: The read comes to an end 3 residues before the CDR3 does, leaving the germline J gene to fill in the end. The chain couples TRBV11-3 to TRBJ2-5, with D perhaps matching TRBD1 (6 bases). Trimming removed 4 bases from V and 5 bases from J, with 11 bases in between. The CDR3 consists of 13 residues. CDR1 and CDR2 (germline): SGHNT, YENEEA. CDR3 bases read: TGTGCCAGCAGCTACAGGGTCGGGGAGACC. Amino acids: CASSYRVGET. The entire CDR3 protein is CASSYRVGETQYF.

This clone has a count of ten or more. The CDR3 end falls 3 residues outside the read, so it is completed with the germline J gene. This sequence joins TRBV2 and TRBJ2-6; D might be TRBD1 (5 bases). V was shortened by 4 bases and J by 0 bases, with 7 bases between the two germline ends. From germline, CDR1 is SNHLY and CDR2 FYNNEI. The CDR3 has 15 amino acids. The DNA read from the CDR3 is TGTGCCAGCAGTGGGGGCGGCTCTGGGGCCAACGTC. Protein: CASSGGGSGANV. The CDR3, in full, reads CASSGGGSGANVLTF.

This clone was observed many times. Sequencing ends 3 residues short of the CDR3 end; the germline J gene provides the rest. The V call is TRBV5-4, the J call TRBJ1-1; D gene ambiguous. Trimming cost V 7 bases and J 0 bases, with 10 bases left between them. Germline V CDR1 and CDR2: SGHNT, YYREEE (reference sequence). The CDR3 is made up of 13 amino acids. CDR3 in amino acids: CASRTDLNTEAFF. The part of the CDR3 DNA that was read is TGTGCCAGCCGGACGGACTTGAACACTGAA.

This clone was observed at least ten times. The missing CDR3 end, 3 residues past where the read stops, is filled in from the germline J gene. The genes are TRBV2 and TRBJ2-7; no definite D call. Germline V CDR1 and CDR2: SNHLY, FYNNEI. CDR3 length: 13 amino acids. V gave up 7 bases and J gave up 0 bases, with 10 bases separating them. The CDR3 DNA, read in part, is TGTGCCAGCACTCCCTACGCCTCCTACGAG. The encoded protein is CASTPYASYE. The CDR3 reads in full as CASTPYASYEQYF.

This clone was picked up many times. The CDR3 is cut off 3 residues early in the read; its end comes from the germline J gene. The chain employs TRBV19 and TRBJ1-1; the D gene is possibly TRBD1 (6 bases). This CDR3 has 12 amino acids. V shed 8 bases and J shed 3 bases, with 10 bases lying between them. Germline values: CDR1 LNHDA, CDR2 SQIVND (reference sequence). CDR3 region: CASRTGHTEAFF. The part of the CDR3 DNA that was read is TGTGCCAGTCGAACAGGGCACACTGAA.

This clone was picked up many times. Coverage ceases 3 residues before the CDR3 finishes, and the germline J gene fills in the end. The rearrangement joins TRBV20-1 to TRBJ2-1; unclear D gene. The V gene lost 3 bases and the J gene lost 0 bases, with 15 bases spanning the gap. This CDR3 has 16 amino acids. Germline CDR1 DFQATT, CDR2 SNEGSKA (reference sequence). The chain's CDR3 is CSASAPQHSSYNEQFF. CDR3 bases read: TGCAGTGCTAGCGCACCTCAGCACAGCTCCTACAATGAG.

The table lists this clone with many counts. Read data end 3 residues before the CDR3 end; the end is taken from the germline J gene. The chain uses TRBV4-2 and TRBJ1-2; tentatively, D is TRBD1 (5 bases). The ends were cut back, 5 bases at V and 4 bases at J, with 11 bases in the middle. Germline CDR1 is LGHNA and CDR2 is YNFKEQ. This CDR3 is built from 13 residues. The CDR3 loop is CASSAAGPYGYTF. The covered CDR3 bases are TGTGCCAGCAGCGCGGCGGGGCCCTATGGC.

This clone was detected a few times. One junction end disagrees with the germline gene, perhaps due to a read error. The read comes to an end 3 residues before the CDR3 does, leaving the germline J gene to fill in the end. This sequence joins TRBV10-2 and TRBJ2-7; D ambiguous. The CDR3 consists of 13 residues. CDR1 is WSHSY and CDR2 is SAAADI in the germline V gene. CDR3: CASRESLTYEQYF. Partial CDR3 DNA: TGCGCCAGCAGAGAGTCGCTAACCTACGAG.

This clone showed up many times. The read ends 3 residues before the CDR3 terminus; that terminus is restored from the germline J gene. The chain combines TRBV20-1 with TRBJ2-3, with 8 bases aligning to TRBD1. The CDR3 spans 13 residues. The V gene's germline CDR1 is DFQATT and CDR2 SNEGSKA (reference sequence). V lost 5 bases and J lost 7; bases outside the gene matches: 8. The CDR3 reads CSAEDRGLNTQYF. The sequenced part of the CDR3 DNA is TGCAGTGCTGAAGACAGGGGCCTAAATACG.

This clone was recorded at least ten times. The CDR3 sequence is CASRQAGGPYEQYF. CDR3 DNA (partial): TGTGCCAGCAGACAAGCCGGGGGTCCCTACGAG. This chain uses TRBV5-4 with TRBJ2-7; D possibly corresponds to TRBD2 (6 bases). The DNA ends 3 residues before the CDR3 does, and the rest of the CDR3 is filled in from the germline J gene. The CDR3 has 14 residues. V lost 5 bases, J lost 2 bases, and 14 bases lay in between. Germline CDR1 reads SGHNT; CDR2 reads YYREEE (reference sequence).

This clone was observed at least ten times. The read ends 3 residues before the CDR3 terminus; that terminus is restored from the germline J gene. This rearrangement joins TRBV20-1 to TRBJ2-7; 7 bases match TRBD2. CDR1 DFQATT and CDR2 SNEGSKA come from the germline V gene (reference sequence). J was trimmed by 3 bases and V by 0 bases; bases with no gene match: 14. The CDR3 runs 17 residues. The CDR3 here is CSARDGGRQPGGYEQYF. The sequenced part of the CDR3 DNA is TGCAGTGCTAGAGATGGGGGGAGGCAGCCGGGGGGCTACGAG.

This clone has more than one count but fewer than ten. With the read ending 3 residues before the CDR3 end, the germline J gene is used to fill in that end. The chain joins TRBV19 to TRBJ2-6, with TRBD1 matching 10 bases. Looked up from germline, CDR1 is LNHDA and CDR2 is SQIVND (reference sequence). The CDR3 is 18 residues long. V was clipped by 5 bases and J by 2 bases; unmatched bases: 9. Incomplete CDR3 DNA: TGTGCCAGTAGTCTAGGACAGGGGGTCTCCGCTGGGGCCAACGTC. The encoded protein is CASSLGQGVSAGANV. The complete CDR3 sequence is CASSLGQGVSAGANVLTF.

This clone was seen a handful of times. The read finishes 3 residues shy of the CDR3 end, and the germline J gene is used to complete it. Distinct nucleotide sequences in the sample also encode this CDR3. The chain employs TRBV11-2 and TRBJ1-1; 7 bases fit TRBD1. J was trimmed by 5 bases and V by 11 bases; bases with no gene match: 17. Germline CDR1 and CDR2: SGHAT and FQNNGV. This CDR3 contains 15 residues. The part of the CDR3 DNA that was read is TGTGCCGGAAGGGGGACACAGGGGAAGGATACTGAA. It codes for CAGRGTQGKDTE. The entire CDR3 protein reads CAGRGTQGKDTEAFF.

This clone appeared many times. The CDR3 is cut off 3 residues early in the read; its end comes from the germline J gene. The rearrangement links TRBV7-2 to TRBJ2-7, with a tentative D call TRBD2 (7 bases). The CDR3 is 16 amino acids. The germline gives CDR1 SGHTA, CDR2 FQGNSA. Trimming left V 0 bases short and J 4 bases short, with 16 bases between. This CDR3 reads CASSLARGLLVYEQYF. Partial CDR3 DNA: TGTGCCAGCAGCTTAGCGCGGGGGCTACTTGTATACGAG.

This clone came up many times. The read terminates 3 residues ahead of where the CDR3 ends, so the germline J gene completes it. V usage is TRBV5-1 and J usage is TRBJ2-6, with 7 bases that match TRBD2. The CDR3 consists of 17 residues. CDR1 SGHRS and CDR2 YFSETQ come from the germline V gene. V dropped 4 bases and J dropped 0; count of bases not matched to a gene: 7. Partial CDR3 DNA: TGCGCCAGCAGCCGGGGGACTACAGACTCTGGGGCCAACGTC. It translates to CASSRGTTDSGANV. The full CDR3 reads CASSRGTTDSGANVLTF.

Only a few counts were recorded for this clone. The read comes to an end 3 residues before the CDR3 does, leaving the germline J gene to fill in the end. J is TRBJ2-3 and V is TRBV6-2 or TRBV6-3; 10 bases match TRBD1. Germline V gene lookup returns CDR1 MNHEY and CDR2 SVGEGT. The CDR3 loop spans 16 amino acids. V shed 0 bases, J shed 4 bases, and the junction held 4 bases outside the gene matches. The CDR3 region is CASSYSPTGGPDTQYF. CDR3 DNA, as far as it was read: TGTGCCAGCAGTTACTCCCCGACAGGGGGCCCAGATACG.

In its sample, this clone was seen many times. The CDR3 goes on 3 residues after the read ends, and that part is filled in from the germline J gene. This chain uses TRBV14 with TRBJ1-1, with D unclear. From germline, CDR1 is SGHDN and CDR2 FVKESK. The CDR3 loop spans 14 amino acids. The V gene lost 1 base and the J gene lost 7 bases, with 13 bases spanning the gap. The part of the CDR3 DNA that was read is TGTGCCAGCAGCCAAGCCGCGTGGGCAGGTGAA. Residues: CASSQAAWAGE. The whole CDR3 is CASSQAAWAGEAFF. Full variable domain (remainder filled in from reference TRBV14 and TRBJ1-1): EAGVTQFPSHSVIEKGQTVTLRCDPISGHDNLYWYRRVMGKEIKFLLHFVKESKQDESGMPNNRFLAERTGGTYSTLKVQPAELEDSGVYFCASSQAAWAGEAFFGQGTRLTVV.

There are many counts of this clone. The read halts 3 residues ahead of the CDR3 end, with the missing end drawn from the germline J gene. V usage is TRBV5-1 and J usage is TRBJ2-6, with 7 bases fitting TRBD1. Germline CDR1 reads SGHRS; CDR2 reads YFSETQ. The V segment lost 4 bases and the J segment 0 bases; nucleotides outside the gene matches: 4. This CDR3 comprises 16 residues. The covered CDR3 bases are TGCGCCAGCAGCCCCGGGACAGTCTCTGGGGCCAACGTC. Amino acid sequence: CASSPGTVSGANV. The CDR3 in full is CASSPGTVSGANVLTF.

This clone has a handful of counts. With the read ending 3 residues before the CDR3 end, the germline J gene is used to fill in that end. Different DNA sequences within this sample yield the same CDR3. The chain couples TRBV6-1 to TRBJ2-6, with D tentatively TRBD2 (5 bases). Between the trimmed V and J ends, which lost 4 bases and 4 bases, there was a span of 8 bases. Germline-derived CDR1 and CDR2 are MNHNS and SASEGT. The CDR3 covers 14 residues. The sequenced part of the CDR3 DNA is TGTGCCAGCAGTGGGTCGGGGGGGGCCAACGTC. It is translated as CASSGSGGANV. The CDR3 reads in full as CASSGSGGANVLTF.

This clone came up many times. The CDR3 goes on 3 residues after the read ends, and that part is filled in from the germline J gene. The gene calls are TRBV20-1 and TRBJ1-5; D possibly corresponds to TRBD1 (5 bases). Germline assignment: CDR1 DFQATT and CDR2 SNEGSKA (reference sequence). The CDR3 extends over 14 amino acids. Between the trimmed V and J ends, which lost 3 bases and 7 bases, there was a span of 16 bases. The CDR3 DNA, read in part, is TGCAGTGCTAGGCCCCGGGGGGAAGAACAGCCC. Residues: CSARPRGEEQP. The whole CDR3 region reads CSARPRGEEQPQHF.

This clone was seen only a few times. Given a much more abundant clone one base away, this may be a read error. The read finishes 3 residues shy of the CDR3 end, and the germline J gene is used to complete it. The chain links TRBV7-2 to TRBJ2-7; 14 nucleotides agree with TRBD2. J was trimmed by 5 bases and V by 5 bases; bases with no gene match: 5. CDR3 length: 15 amino acids. Germline V gives CDR1 SGHTA, CDR2 FQGNSA. This chain's CDR3 is CASSRGTSGRDEQYF. The CDR3 DNA, read in part, is TGTGCCAGCAGCCGCGGGACTAGCGGGAGAGACGAG.

This clone has just a few counts. Read data end 3 residues before the CDR3 end; the end is taken from the germline J gene. V usage is TRBV20-1 and J usage is TRBJ2-7; D is ambiguous. Trimming stripped 3 bases from V and 0 bases from J, with 6 bases between. The CDR3 contains 12 residues. Germline V gene sequence: CDR1 DFQATT, CDR2 SNEGSKA (reference sequence). CDR3 protein: CSASAVSYEQYF. CDR3 DNA, as far as it was read: TGCAGTGCTAGTGCAGTCTCCTACGAG.

The sample holds many counts of this clone. The read falls 3 residues short of the CDR3 end, and the missing part is taken from the germline J gene. V gene TRBV7-2 combines with J gene TRBJ2-5; D might be TRBD1 (6 bases). The CDR3 extends over 11 amino acids. CDR1 and CDR2 from the germline V gene are SGHTA and FQGNSA. V was shortened by 8 bases and J by 5 bases, with 9 bases between the two germline ends. The CDR3 protein is CASSQGETQYF. Incomplete CDR3 DNA: TGTGCCAGCTCTCAGGGGGAGACC. Full variable domain (remainder filled in from reference TRBV7-2 and TRBJ2-5): GAGVSQSPSNKVTEKGKDVELRCDPISGHTALYWYRQSLGQGLEFLIYFQGNSAPDKSGLPSDRFSAERTGGSVSTLTIQRTQQEDSAVYLCASSQGETQYFGPGTRLLVL.